This T cell receptor beta chain was captured by sequencing in a study of patients and donors after allogeneic stem cell transplantation. MiXCR, run by TCRdb on the RT-PCR reads, gives a single entry per CDR3 protein. The profile shows more than 850,000 distinct CDR3 sequences, approximately 19% of them singletons. The V gene lost 2 bases and the J gene lost 0 bases, with 8 bases spanning the gap. The germline gives CDR1 MNHEY, CDR2 SVGAGI. The CDR3 is made up of 14 amino acids. The sample comprised blood, either unsorted or a sorted T cell fraction (not recorded which). The chain is built from TRBV6-5 and TRBJ2-7, with unresolved D. The receptor's source is a human donor who was either an allogeneic HSCT recipient or a stem cell or donor lymphocyte infusion donor (not recorded which). It is not recorded whose cells these are; they may come from a transplant donor. The CDR3 DNA follows: TGTGCCAGCAGTTACGCTACAAGCTCCTACGAGCAGTACTTC. Its translation is CASSYATSSYEQYF.